The entry below gives a single T cell receptor (beta chain) sequence along with its context. No antigen is known for it. Per-base qualities were not stored, and no clone one base away is much larger. The sample originates from a study of cytotoxic CD8 clonotypes in ibrutinib-treated CLL listed by TCRdb under 2021. Regarding the research as a whole: The cohort was composed of about a dozen relapsed/refractory and roughly 14 treatment-naive patients; IGHV unmutated status was identified in 17 patients. Partial responses were observed in roughly 25 patients and complete responses in 2; after a median follow-up of 68 months, remission was maintained in 15 or so patients and progression was observed in approximately twelve. The response samples were drawn at a median of roughly twelve months into treatment, with a range of roughly 6 to 36 months. On average, each sample had roughly 260,000 productive templates and under 95,000 productive rearrangements. Longitudinal samples were available for 26 of the 86 trial participants. Cryopreserved peripheral blood mononuclear cells were obtained before treatment, at response, and at either sustained remission or disease progression. All remission and progressive disease samples were collected while patients were still receiving ibrutinib.

The study at large found these results: At baseline, clonality was higher than in age-matched healthy donors and showed a strong correlation with circulating CD8+ T-cell counts. Public clonotypes were rare and either shrank or stayed stable during treatment, and the rise in clonality at ibrutinib response reflected expansion of private clonotypes. Lymph node repertoires were not examined, and the timing of sampling was not matched between patients in sustained remission and those whose disease progressed. Clonality increased at ibrutinib response, stayed stable in sustained remission, and fell back toward baseline at progression.

The CDR1 and CDR2 encoded by the germline V gene are LGHNA and YNFKEQ. The CDR3 covers 18 residues, taking in both the cysteine and the phenylalanine. Only CDR3 DNA is held: 54 bases, read in frame from base 1. V is reduced by 0 bases and J by 9 bases, leaving a spacing of 23 bases between them. This specimen's time point label, per the study, means: approximately 11 months on ibrutinib. Roughly 1.9 micrograms of genomic DNA were extracted from cryopreserved PBMCs for TCR beta library preparation. Longitudinal blood samples from CLL patients receiving ibrutinib monotherapy were subjected to high-throughput TCR beta sequencing. Patients were enrolled in a phase 2 open-label single-center ibrutinib monotherapy trial. A MiSeq instrument was used for deep resolution sequencing, which targeted depths ranging from 1 in 1 million up to 1 in 200,000 T cells, with coverage averaging 10x for each clonotype. TCR beta libraries were generated with the immunoSEQ hsTCRB Kit. Under the source paper's analysis protocol: Data were analyzed with ImmunoSEQ Data Assistant and ImmunoSEQ Analyzer, with V, D and J genes assigned per IMGT definitions. Clonality was computed as one minus normalized Shannon entropy of productive rearrangement frequencies, ranging from 0 to 1. Only overrepresented clonotypes making up at least 0.05% of each patient's repertoire were included in the public clonotype analysis. Some twelve repertoires from age-matched healthy donors, obtained from immuneACCESS, served as clonality controls. As stored in TCRdb, this immuneACCESS dataset retains in-frame rearrangements with V and J assigned. A fraction of the clones does not appear; measured against another copy, unresolved V genes explain less than half of the discrepancy, and the remainder lacks a known reason. V and J calls and clone size come straight from that table; D and trimming were deduced from the DNA. Here the sample has about 140,000 clones; 60% to 85% occur a single time. Roughly a quarter of the sample is in the top ten clones.

Sequenced material: PBMCs, taken after 12 months of ibrutinib treatment. The chain links TRBV4-2 with TRBJ2-2; matching of 6 bases hints at TRBD2 as the D gene. This TCR was sampled from a human donor with chronic lymphocytic leukemia. The nucleotide sequence is TGTGCCAGCAGCCAAGAATTTTGGGGGGAGATGAGTTCCAGGGAGCTGTTTTTT. Its protein is CASSQEFWGEMSSRELFF.